This T cell receptor beta chain was profiled in a study of blood T cell repertoires in COVID-19. About the research overall: The United States, Italy and Spain supplied acute and convalescent COVID-19 samples. PBMCs, B-cell-depleted T cells, or T cells provided the cDNA or gDNA that made up the material.

In the source study's methods: Amplification from reference gene primers served as the basis for estimated nucleated cell counts. TCRdb keeps only in-frame clones here, not all; method: immunoSEQ multiplex PCR. The V and J calls and the clone size are those of that table, but D and trimming were determined from the DNA. The sample lists roughly 250,000 clones, around 85% occurring once. The CDR3 length is 16 residues. With 8 bases clipped from V and 0 bases from J, the junction kept 8 bases outside the gene matches. The V gene's germline CDR1 is LNHDA and CDR2 SQIVND (reference sequence). Seattle researchers signed up patients amid active infection and tracked them longitudinally.

This receptor was identified in a woman younger than 45 with COVID-19, enrolled during active disease. The gene calls are TRBV19 and TRBJ2-2; TRBD2 agrees at 8 bases. Specimen: peripheral blood. This CDR3 is CASEERGKANTGELFF. DNA of the CDR3: TGTGCCAGTGAAGAGCGGGGGAAAGCGAACACCGGGGAGCTGTTTTTT.